Sequencing of this TCR beta chain was carried out in a study of shared clonotypes between healthy human individuals. Study-wide results and limits: Estimated clonotype richness was generally higher in naive than memory subsets.

This CDR3 is 16 amino acids long. Germline CDR1 reads SEHNR; CDR2 reads FQNEAQ (reference sequence). The germline V and J ends were trimmed by 0 bases and 0 bases, with 9 bases remaining between them. About this clone: Its target is not known. The same CDR3 can be traced to other DNA sequences in this sample.

The assay used deep level. Produced via immunoSEQ multiplex PCR; TCRdb's table is partial and in-frame only. This table has about 2.4 million clones, approximately 93% appearing once. Sequenced input: naive CD4+ T cells from PBMCs. As for subset: CD45RA+ positively selected. The V call is TRBV7-9, the J call TRBJ1-3; no reliable D call. This clonotype originated in a man between 18 and 35 years old in good health. Some clones in this sample may be carry-over from other donors' samples. The DNA of the CDR3 is TGTGCCAGCAGCTTAGCCCTTGCAAGCTCTGGAAACACCATATATTTT. It specifies CASSLALASSGNTIYF.